Listed below are T cell receptor beta chains from one sample, sequenced in a study of shared clonotypes between healthy human individuals. Sequencing used immunoSEQ multiplex PCR; TCRdb keeps in-frame clones, though not all of them. The sample has under 1,100,000 clones, about 75% seen once; the top ten hold approximately 1.5%. Sequenced: memory CD4+ T cells sorted from blood. The receptors derive from a man between 18 and 35 years old in good health. The CDR3 runs from the conserved cysteine through the conserved F or W. A D gene is named only where the DNA matches it firmly. Size values are once, few and many counts, or a class for expanded clones, and some rows have none.

clone_size	d_call	v_call	j_call	cdr3_nt	cdr3_aa
once	-	TRBV6-5	TRBJ1-2	TGTGCCAGCAGTTACCGAACAGGGTCGGGTGGCTACACCTTC	CASSYRTGSGGYTF
-	-	TRBV6-1	TRBJ2-5	TGTGCCAGCAGTGAAGTATGGATACAGACGGAGACCCAGTACTTC	CASSEVWIQTETQYF
-	TRBD1	TRBV5-4	TRBJ2-7	TGTGCCAGCAGCTTCCGTACAGGGGTTGAGCAGTACTTC	CASSFRTGVEQYF
-	TRBD1	TRBV7-2	TRBJ1-2	TGTGCCAGCAGCCCGACAGGGGTAGGGAGCTATGGCTACACCTTC	CASSPTGVGSYGYTF
-	TRBD2	TRBV29-1	TRBJ2-7	TGCAGCGTTCGCTTCCGGGACATGCGACTAGCGGGAGGGTTCGGAACCTACGAGCAGTACTTC	CSVRFRDMRLAGGFGTYEQYF
once	-	TRBV18	TRBJ2-2	TGTGCCAGCTCACCGAGTCAGAACACCGGGGAGCTGTTTTTT	CASSPSQNTGELFF
-	-	TRBV2	TRBJ1-5	TGTGCCAGCACCGGAAGGTCCCTCATGAGTCAGCCCCAGCATTTT	CASTGRSLMSQPQHF
-	TRBD1	TRBV2	TRBJ1-2	TGTGCCAGCAAGCCCCGGACAGGGGATTTTGGCTACACCTTC	CASKPRTGDFGYTF
-	-	TRBV18	TRBJ1-1	TGTGCCAGCTCACCCGAGTCAGGGGCCTTCGAGGCTTTCTTT	CASSPESGAFEAFF
-	TRBD1	TRBV7-7	TRBJ2-2	TGTGCTAGCAGCCTCACAGGGGCCGCCACCGGGGAGCTGTTTTTT	CASSLTGAATGELFF
once	TRBD2	TRBV6-4	TRBJ2-3	TGTGCCAGCAGTGAGCCGACTAGCGGGAGGGCCCGGGCGGCAGATACGCAGTATTTT	CASSEPTSGRARAADTQYF
once	-	TRBV15	TRBJ1-4	TGTGCCACCAGCAGGGATGACGAGGCGGCCGAAAAACTGTTTTTT	CATSRDDEAAEKLFF
-	-	TRBV11-3	TRBJ1-6	TGTGCCAGCAGTTCTACCGTAAACGCACCCCTCCACTTT	CASSSTVNAPLHF
many	TRBD2	TRBV15	TRBJ2-1	TGTGCCACCAGATCCGAGGGGAGGGGTCGTTACAATGAGCAGTTCTTC	CATRSEGRGRYNEQFF
-	-	TRBV6-1	TRBJ2-3	TGTGCCAGCAGACTGGACTTAACCACAGATACGCAGTATTTT	CASRLDLTTDTQYF
-	-	TRBV7-8	TRBJ2-1	TGTGCCAGCAGCTTGGGACACATGGGCAATGAGCAGTTCTTC	CASSLGHMGNEQFF
few	TRBD2	TRBV30	TRBJ2-2	TGTGCCTGGAGTATAGCTAGCGGCCGAGGCGGGGAGCTGTTTTTT	CAWSIASGRGGELFF
-	-	TRBV5-1	TRBJ1-5	TGCGCCAGCAGCTTGGGGGACACGGATGGCAATCAGCCCCAGCATTTT	CASSLGDTDGNQPQHF
-	-	TRBV28	TRBJ1-5	TGTGCCAGCAGTTTATTAGCAGGTAGCAATCAGCCCCAGCATTTT	CASSLLAGSNQPQHF
-	TRBD1	TRBV5-1	TRBJ1-1	TGCGCCAGCAGCTTGGTAGGACAGGGCACTGAAGCTTTCTTT	CASSLVGQGTEAFF
-	-	TRBV4-1	TRBJ1-1	TGCGCCAGCAGCCATGTGGGGGTTTCCACTGAAGCTTTCTTT	CASSHVGVSTEAFF
-	-	TRBV10-3	TRBJ2-3	TGTGCCATAAGCCCACCGGGTGGTACAGATACGCAGTATTTT	CAISPPGGTDTQYF
-	TRBD1	TRBV10-3	TRBJ2-7	TGTGCCATCAGTGAGCGGGACAGGGGGGCCTCCTACGAGCAGTACTTC	CAISERDRGASYEQYF
-	TRBD1	TRBV5-1	TRBJ2-7	TGCGCCAGCAGTACGGACAGGGGTTCCTACGAGCAGTACTTC	CASSTDRGSYEQYF
-	TRBD2	TRBV10-3	TRBJ2-2	TGTGCCATCAGTGGTTCTAGCGGGTTAGAAACGAACACCGGGGAGCTGTTTTTT	CAISGSSGLETNTGELFF
-	-	TRBV11-3	TRBJ1-3	TGTGCCAGACAGGGCCCAAACACCATATATTTT	CARQGPNTIYF
-	-	TRBV5-1	TRBJ2-6	TGCGCCAGCAGCTTGGAAGGGCCTGGGGCCAACGTCCTGACTTTC	CASSLEGPGANVLTF
once	-	TRBV7-2	TRBJ1-5	TGTGCCAGCAGCTTAGACCAGGGCGTTCAGCCCCAGCATTTT	CASSLDQGVQPQHF
once	-	TRBV29-1	TRBJ1-1	TGCAGCGTTTGGGCCAGCCTAATGGGGAACACTGAAGCTTTCTTT	CSVWASLMGNTEAFF
few	-	TRBV2	TRBJ1-4	TGTGCCAGCAAGAATAATGAAAAACTGTTTTTT	CASKNNEKLFF
-	-	TRBV28	TRBJ1-6	TGTGCCAGCAGTCCCCCAGCGTATAATTCACCCCTCCACTTT	CASSPPAYNSPLHF
-	-	TRBV28	TRBJ1-5	TGTGCCAGCAGAGATCGTGGGGGTAGGCAAAAGTGGAGCAATCAGCCCCAGCATTTT	CASRDRGGRQKWSNQPQHF
-	-	TRBV5-6	TRBJ1-3	TGTGCCAGCAGACACCTGCAAGAAAACACCATATATTTT	CASRHLQENTIYF
-	TRBD1	TRBV30	TRBJ1-3	TGTGCCTGGAGTGTTCCGGGACAGGGACGAAACACCATATATTTT	CAWSVPGQGRNTIYF
once	TRBD1	TRBV4-3	TRBJ1-2	TGCGCCAGCAGCCAAAGTTTGACAGGGCCAGGGTATGGCTACACCTTC	CASSQSLTGPGYGYTF
-	-	TRBV28	TRBJ1-5	TGTGCCAGCAGAGACGGTGGGGGGAATCAGCCCCAGCATTTT	CASRDGGGNQPQHF
-	TRBD2	TRBV4-2	TRBJ2-3	TGTGCCAGCAGCCAAGACGGGGCTAGCGGGGGGGCAGATACGCAGTATTTT	CASSQDGASGGADTQYF
-	-	TRBV11-3	TRBJ2-2	TGTGCCAGCAGCTTTGGTGGGGCAGCCTACACCGGGGAGCTGTTTTTT	CASSFGGAAYTGELFF
-	TRBD2	TRBV5-1	TRBJ2-1	TGCGCCAGCAGCTACGGGAGGGCGGGCTCCTACAATGAGCAGTTCTTC	CASSYGRAGSYNEQFF
few	-	TRBV5-1	TRBJ2-5	TGCGCCAGCAGCTTGTTAGAGACCCAGTACTTC	CASSLLETQYF
-	-	TRBV30	TRBJ1-2	TGTGCCGCTATTTCGTGGTCAGGGGTTGGCTACACCTTC	CAAISWSGVGYTF
-	TRBD2	TRBV7-6	TRBJ2-5	TGTGCCAGCAGCCTCCCGACTAGCGGGAGTCGGGAGACCCAGTACTTC	CASSLPTSGSRETQYF
few	-	TRBV4-1	TRBJ1-2	TGCGCCAGCAGCCAAGAATATGTAGCGGCATCCCGCTATGGCTACACCTTC	CASSQEYVAASRYGYTF
-	-	TRBV10-3	TRBJ2-2	TGTGCCATCAGTGAACCCGGGGGAAACACCGGGGAGCTGTTTTTT	CAISEPGGNTGELFF
-	-	TRBV5-1	TRBJ2-7	TGCGCCAGCAGCCCCGACGGGCGGGCCCCCTACGAGCAGTACTTC	CASSPDGRAPYEQYF
-	-	TRBV13	TRBJ1-2	TGTGCCAGCAGCTCTAGGGTGACGGGTGGCTACACCTTC	CASSSRVTGGYTF
few	-	TRBV7-8	TRBJ1-2	TGTGCCAGCAGCCTTACAGGGAACGGCTACACCTTC	CASSLTGNGYTF
-	-	TRBV11-3	TRBJ1-1	TGTGCCAGCAGCCAACAGCTTCTCTCAGGGAGGGTGAACACTGAAGCTTTCTTT	CASSQQLLSGRVNTEAFF
-	-	TRBV27	TRBJ1-1	TGTGCCAGCAGTTTATGGAGTAGGGGGGTTGGCACTGAAGCTTTCTTT	CASSLWSRGVGTEAFF
-	-	TRBV11-2	TRBJ2-6	TGTGCCAGCAGCTTAGCCTCTGGGGCCAACGTCCTGACTTTC	CASSLASGANVLTF
-	TRBD2	TRBV7-2	TRBJ2-3	TGTGCCAGCAGCTTAGGGGGAGCGGGGCGAAGCACAGATACGCAGTATTTT	CASSLGGAGRSTDTQYF
-	-	TRBV5-4	TRBJ1-2	TGTGCCAGCAGCCCCACCGGACTTTTTAACTATGGCTACACCTTC	CASSPTGLFNYGYTF
many	-	TRBV5-1	TRBJ1-1	TGCGCCAGCAGCTTGGATCAGGGGCAGAACACTGAAGCTTTCTTT	CASSLDQGQNTEAFF